Below are 10 T cell receptor beta chains sequenced from a single sample in a study of blood T cells in healthy people across ages. Using a J-beta primer mix together with a sample-barcoded 5' primer, a second PCR was run for about 6 to 11 cycles. TCRdb reanalysed the 5' RACE reads using MiXCR and keeps one entry per CDR3 protein. This table has about 730,000 distinct CDR3 sequences, more than 40% appearing once. Sequencing was carried out using blood. The receptors derive from a woman aged 60 to 75 in good health.

This clonotype was seen more than once but under ten times. CDR3 sequence reads: CSATTSGSGYTQYF. DNA for the CDR3: TGCAGTGCTACGACTAGCGGGAGCGGGTATACGCAGTATTTT. The chain carries TRBV20-1 and TRBJ2-3, with TRBD2 identical over 12 bases. This CDR3 comprises 14 residues. Per germline, CDR1 DFQATT and CDR2 SNEGSKA (reference sequence). V shed 4 bases, J shed 7 bases, and the junction held 6 bases outside the gene matches.

This rearrangement joins TRBV7-8 to TRBJ2-6; D remains ambiguous. Germline V lookup: CDR1 SGHVS, CDR2 FQNEAQ. The CDR3 runs 16 residues. Between the trimmed V and J ends, which lost 5 bases and 2 bases, there was a span of 13 bases. CDR3: CASSTWTSTGANVLTF. For the CDR3, the DNA is TGTGCCAGCAGCACTTGGACGTCGACTGGGGCCAACGTCCTGACTTTC. Full variable domain (remainder filled in from reference TRBV7-8 and TRBJ2-6): GAGVSQSPRYKVAKRGQDVALRCDPISGHVSLFWYQQALGQGPEFLTYFQNEAQLDKSGLPSDRFFAERPEGSVSTLKIQRTQQEDSAVYLCASSTWTSTGANVLTFGAGSRLTVL.

The rearrangement uses TRBV10-3 and TRBJ2-7; D remains unclear. The germline CDR1 and CDR2 sequences are ENHRY and SYGVKD. This CDR3 is built from 11 residues. With 11 bases removed from V and 2 bases from J, the gap between germline ends came to 10 bases. Written as DNA, the CDR3 is TGTGCCGCTCCCATGGCCTACGAGCAGTACTTC. Its translation is CAAPMAYEQYF.

This clonotype was counted once. The chain is built from TRBV6-1 and TRBJ1-5, with TRBD1 as a possible D gene (5 bases). V was trimmed by 2 bases and J by 7 bases, leaving 15 bases between them. The V gene's germline CDR1 is MNHNS and CDR2 SASEGT. This CDR3 region has 15 residues. The CDR3 DNA reads as TGTGCCAGCAGTGAATTTTGGGGGACTTGGCAGCCCCAGCATTTT. It translates to CASSEFWGTWQPQHF.

Worth noting for this clonotype: A much larger clone differs by one base, so this may be a read error. The V and J genes are TRBV6-2 or TRBV6-3 and TRBJ2-1; tentatively, D is TRBD2 (5 bases). The CDR3 has 12 amino acids. From germline, CDR1 is MNHEY and CDR2 SVGEGT. CDR3 sequence (DNA): TGTGCCAGCAGGTACTCCGCGGGTGAGCAGTTCTTC. Its protein is CASRYSAGEQFF.

The rearrangement joins TRBV6-2 or TRBV6-3 to TRBJ2-2, with 8 bases matching TRBD2. Per the germline V gene, CDR1 is MNHEY and CDR2 is SVGEGT. With V trimmed by 0 bases and J by 0 bases, 6 bases remained unmatched. This CDR3 comprises 18 residues. CDR3 in amino acids: CASSYSPLAGSNTGELFF. The CDR3 region has the DNA TGTGCCAGCAGTTACTCTCCGCTAGCGGGTTCGAACACCGGGGAGCTGTTTTTT.

The rearrangement uses TRBV6-1 and TRBJ1-5; D is uncertain. The CDR3 loop spans 14 amino acids. Germline V gives CDR1 MNHNS, CDR2 SASEGT. V lost 0 bases and J 7 bases, leaving 10 bases between the germline ends. The CDR3 region is CASSEAGQNQPQHF. The CDR3 DNA sequence: TGTGCCAGCAGTGAAGCCGGGCAGAACCAGCCCCAGCATTTT.

In nucleotides, the CDR3 is TGTGCCAGTAGTTCCCGACTAGCCTTGCTGCCAAATGAGCAGTTCTTC. It encodes CASSSRLALLPNEQFF. The chain links TRBV19 to TRBJ2-1, with 7 bases identical to TRBD2. The trim removed 5 bases at V and 7 bases at J, leaving 14 bases unmatched. Germline CDR1 reads LNHDA; CDR2 reads SQIVND (reference sequence). CDR3 size: 16 residues.

This clonotype was counted a few times. The chain links TRBV2 to TRBJ2-2; 7 bases line up with TRBD1. The CDR3 is 14 residues long. J was trimmed by 7 bases and V by 4 bases; bases with no gene match: 6. Germline loops: CDR1 SNHLY, CDR2 FYNNEI. CDR3 DNA: TGTGCCAGCAGTGTGACAGGGTCCTACGGGGAGCTGTTTTTT. It translates to CASSVTGSYGELFF. Together with reference TRBV2 and TRBJ2-2, the CDR3 gives the full variable domain: EPEVTQTPSHQVTQMGQEVILRCVPISNHLYFYWYRQILGQKVEFLVSFYNNEISEKSEIFDDQFSVERPDGSNFTLKIRSTKLEDSAMYFCASSVTGSYGELFFGEGSRLTVL.

This clonotype has more than one count but fewer than ten. The chain combines TRBV12-3 or TRBV12-4 with TRBJ1-1; D is unclear. Trimming pared 2 bases from V and 0 bases from J, leaving 10 bases between. The CDR3 has 15 amino acids. The CDR3 sequence: CASSLSGNMNTEAFF. CDR3 DNA sequence: TGTGCCAGCAGTTTATCGGGAAACATGAACACTGAAGCTTTCTTT.